This TCR beta chain is drawn from a study of patients and donors after allogeneic stem cell transplantation. This clonotype was picked up many times. Per the germline V gene, CDR1 is ENHRY and CDR2 is SYGVKD. The CDR3 is 11 amino acids. The V and J ends lost 10 bases and 14 bases respectively, with 15 bases between them. TCRdb passed the RT-PCR reads through MiXCR, listing each CDR3 protein once. Among about 110,000 distinct CDR3 sequences listed, around 38% were seen once. This receptor was identified in a human donor who was either an allogeneic HSCT recipient or a stem cell or donor lymphocyte infusion donor (not recorded which). It is not recorded whose cells these are; they may come from a transplant donor. The sample comprised blood, either unsorted or a sorted T cell fraction (not recorded which). The chain has TRBV10-3 and TRBJ1-6, with D unresolved. In DNA form, the CDR3 reads TGTGCCACCCGGACGGAGAGGACCCTCCACTTT. This translates into CATRTERTLHF.